The T cell receptor beta chain described here comes from a study of blood T cell repertoires in COVID-19. Study summary: COVID-19 samples collected from the United States, Italy and Spain covered acute and convalescent phases. PBMCs, B-cell-depleted T cells, or T cells provided the cDNA or gDNA that made up the material.

This CDR3 is built from 9 residues. V lost 6 bases, J lost 14 bases, and 10 bases lay in between. CDR1 SNHLY and CDR2 FYNNEI come from the germline V gene. In the original processing: Amplified reference gene primers provided the basis for estimating nucleated cell counts. Profiling relied on immunoSEQ multiplex PCR, and the TCRdb table lists in-frame clones only, not all of them. The V and J calls and the clone size are those of that table, but D and trimming were determined from the DNA. The table lists over 85,000 clones, roughly 89% of them singletons. Sequenced sample: peripheral blood. This TCR derives from a human donor in a cohort sampled during active COVID-19. The chain uses TRBV2 and TRBJ1-2; D call uncertain. The CDR3, as DNA: TGTGCCAGCAGGAGAGGTTTTACCTTC. Protein product: CASRRGFTF.